The rows below give T cell receptor beta chains drawn from one sample of a study of T cell responses to AZD1222 COVID-19 vaccine. TCRdb keeps only in-frame clones here, not all; method: immunoSEQ multiplex PCR. The repertoire holds around 75,000 clones, with approximately 90% as singletons. The sequenced sample was peripheral blood, obtained 28 days after the second dose of the MenACWY control vaccine. The receptors were gathered from an adult who received the MenACWY meningococcal vaccine as a control. CDR3s include the opening cysteine and the closing phenylalanine or tryptophan. The D gene is left open where the match is weak. Size tells how often a clone was seen (once, few, many) or the class of an expanded clone, and some rows leave it out.

D: .; V: TRBV13; J: TRBJ2-5; size: .; DNA: TGTGCCAGCAGTCTTTCTAGGGCAGGGGGGGAGACCCAGTACTTC; CDR3: CASSLSRAGGETQYF
D: TRBD1; V: TRBV18; J: TRBJ2-5; size: .; DNA: TGTGCCAGCTTCGACAGGGACCAAGAGACCCAGTACTTC; CDR3: CASFDRDQETQYF
D: .; V: TRBV2; J: TRBJ2-7; size: .; DNA: TGTGCCAGCGGGCGCGAGCAGTACTTC; CDR3: CASGREQYF
D: .; V: TRBV5-1; J: TRBJ2-2; size: .; DNA: TGCGCCAGCAGCCCTGGAATCGGACAGCCTACCGGGGAGCTGTTTTTT; CDR3: CASSPGIGQPTGELFF
D: TRBD1; V: TRBV15; J: TRBJ2-4; size: .; DNA: TGTGCCACCAGCAGAGTTCGGGACAGGGTCGGCAAAAACATTCAGTACTTC; CDR3: CATSRVRDRVGKNIQYF
D: TRBD2; V: TRBV4-3; J: TRBJ2-3; size: .; DNA: TGCGCCAGCAGCCCCCGGACTAGCGGGGACGCAGATACGCAGTATTTT; CDR3: CASSPRTSGDADTQYF
D: .; V: TRBV27; J: TRBJ1-2; size: .; DNA: TGTGCCAGCAGCAGGGTGGACAGCTATGGCTACACCTTC; CDR3: CASSRVDSYGYTF
D: .; V: TRBV6-5; J: TRBJ1-5; size: .; DNA: TGTGCCATCCTCGACACCCCGATCCAGCCCCAGCATTTT; CDR3: CAILDTPIQPQHF
D: .; V: TRBV21-1; J: TRBJ1-6; size: .; DNA: TGTGCCAGCAGCGAAGAAAGGACAGGGATGGGCAATTCACCCCTCCACTTT; CDR3: CASSEERTGMGNSPLHF
D: .; V: TRBV30; J: TRBJ1-2; size: .; DNA: TGTGCCTGGGATGATAAGGGGCCCCGCACCTTC; CDR3: CAWDDKGPRTF
D: .; V: TRBV18; J: TRBJ1-4; size: .; DNA: TGTGCCAGCTCGGACCGACAGCGATCAACTAATGAAAAACTGTTTTTT; CDR3: CASSDRQRSTNEKLFF
D: .; V: TRBV29-1; J: TRBJ1-4; size: .; DNA: TGCAGCGTTGAAGCAGGGGAAAAACTGTTTTTT; CDR3: CSVEAGEKLFF
D: TRBD2; V: TRBV5-4; J: TRBJ2-1; size: once; DNA: TGTGCCAGCAGTAATAGCGGGGGGGTCTACAATGAGCAGTTCTTC; CDR3: CASSNSGGVYNEQFF
D: TRBD1; V: TRBV6-4; J: TRBJ1-5; size: few; DNA: TGTGCCAGCAGCCAGACAGGGGATAGCAATCAGCCCCAGCATTTT; CDR3: CASSQTGDSNQPQHF
D: .; V: TRBV28; J: TRBJ2-5; size: .; DNA: TGTGCCAGCAGTTTCCTGAGCGGGACACCAAGATGGGACCAAGAGACCCAGTACTTC; CDR3: CASSFLSGTPRWDQETQYF
D: .; V: TRBV6-5; J: TRBJ2-2; size: .; DNA: TGTGCCAGCAGACGACAGTTAAACACCGGGGAGCTGTTTTTT; CDR3: CASRRQLNTGELFF
D: .; V: TRBV2; J: TRBJ1-3; size: .; DNA: TGTGCCAGCAGTCGGGACTCCGGCGCCTCTGGAAACACCATATATTTT; CDR3: CASSRDSGASGNTIYF
D: .; V: TRBV19; J: TRBJ1-1; size: .; DNA: TGTGCCAGTAGTTTCTTGGAGGGCAGGACTGAAGCTTTCTTT; CDR3: CASSFLEGRTEAFF
D: .; V: TRBV3-1/TRBV3-2; J: TRBJ1-2; size: .; DNA: TGTGCCAGCAGCCAAGGGTCGGGGGACCTAGTCTATGGCTACACCTTC; CDR3: CASSQGSGDLVYGYTF
D: TRBD1; V: TRBV30; J: TRBJ1-1; size: .; DNA: TGTGCCTGGACAGGGGGCTTCGGAACTGAAGCTTTCTTT; CDR3: CAWTGGFGTEAFF
D: .; V: TRBV7-9; J: TRBJ2-3; size: .; DNA: TGTGCCAGCAGCGCGGCCGCGGGCGCAGATACGCAGTATTTT; CDR3: CASSAAAGADTQYF
D: .; V: TRBV28; J: TRBJ1-1; size: .; DNA: TGTGCCAGTAGCGGGGCCAGGACTGAAGCTTTCTTT; CDR3: CASSGARTEAFF
D: TRBD2; V: TRBV11-1; J: TRBJ2-3; size: .; DNA: TGTGCCAGCAGCCGGGCCGGGGGGGCCGCAGATACGCAGTATTTT; CDR3: CASSRAGGAADTQYF
D: .; V: TRBV9; J: TRBJ1-3; size: .; DNA: TGTGCCAGCAGCAGGTCTGGAAACACCATATATTTT; CDR3: CASSRSGNTIYF
D: .; V: TRBV5-4; J: TRBJ1-6; size: .; DNA: TGTGCCAGCAGCTTTGGCGGGCAGGGAAATAATTCACCCCTCCACTTT; CDR3: CASSFGGQGNNSPLHF
D: .; V: TRBV7-8; J: TRBJ1-5; size: .; DNA: TGTGCCAGCAGCTTCAATAGCAATCAGCCCCAGCATTTT; CDR3: CASSFNSNQPQHF
D: TRBD1; V: TRBV7-9; J: TRBJ2-7; size: .; DNA: TGTGCCAGCAGCTTAGCGGGACAGGCCTACGAGCAGTACTTC; CDR3: CASSLAGQAYEQYF
D: .; V: TRBV4-3; J: TRBJ1-1; size: .; DNA: TGCGCCAGCAGCCAAGATCGTAGTAGGTATGGGGTCGAAGCTTTCTTT; CDR3: CASSQDRSRYGVEAFF
D: .; V: TRBV30; J: TRBJ1-5; size: .; DNA: TGTGCCTGGAAGGGACGCGGAGGCAATCAGCCCCAGCATTTT; CDR3: CAWKGRGGNQPQHF
D: TRBD2; V: TRBV28; J: TRBJ2-7; size: .; DNA: TGTGCCAGCAGCCCTCTTTCGGGGGGGGTCTTCCAGCAGTACTTC; CDR3: CASSPLSGGVFQQYF
D: .; V: TRBV11-3; J: TRBJ1-1; size: .; DNA: TGTGCCAGCAGCTTAACGGTCGGATCTGAAGCTTTCTTT; CDR3: CASSLTVGSEAFF
D: .; V: TRBV28; J: TRBJ1-1; size: .; DNA: TGTGCCAGCAGTTTGGGGGGCGCGAAGACTTTCTTT; CDR3: CASSLGGAKTFF
D: .; V: TRBV21-1; J: TRBJ2-6; size: .; DNA: TGTGCCAGCAGCAAATTAGAGACGGTGAACTCTGGGGCCAACGTCCTGACTTTC; CDR3: CASSKLETVNSGANVLTF
D: .; V: TRBV19; J: TRBJ2-7; size: .; DNA: TGTGCCAGTAGTAGGGTTATCACCTCTTCAAACTACGAGCAGTACTTC; CDR3: CASSRVITSSNYEQYF
D: TRBD2; V: TRBV18; J: TRBJ2-1; size: .; DNA: TGTGCCAGCTCACCAGAAATAGCGGGGGACAATGAGCAGTTCTTC; CDR3: CASSPEIAGDNEQFF
D: .; V: TRBV9; J: TRBJ1-2; size: .; DNA: TGTGCCAGCAGCGAGCAGGGGCTCGGCTACACCTTC; CDR3: CASSEQGLGYTF
D: .; V: TRBV11-1; J: TRBJ2-7; size: .; DNA: TGTGCCAGCAGCCCGATGGGTTGGGATTACGAGCAGTACTTC; CDR3: CASSPMGWDYEQYF
D: .; V: TRBV9; J: TRBJ2-3; size: .; DNA: TGTGCCAGCAGCGTAGCTAAGGGACTGGGCGTTGGCGATACGCAGTATTTT; CDR3: CASSVAKGLGVGDTQYF
D: .; V: TRBV11-1; J: TRBJ1-5; size: .; DNA: TGTGCCACCAAGCTTTCGGGTCAGCCCCAGCATTTT; CDR3: CATKLSGQPQHF
D: TRBD1; V: TRBV29-1; J: TRBJ1-1; size: few; DNA: TGCAGCGTCTCGGGACAGGGGGTGTTTAACACTGAAGCTTTCTTT; CDR3: CSVSGQGVFNTEAFF
D: .; V: TRBV19; J: TRBJ1-2; size: few; DNA: TGTGCCAGTAGTATAGAGGTACAGGCCGCTTCGGGCTACACCTTC; CDR3: CASSIEVQAASGYTF
D: .; V: TRBV20-1; J: TRBJ2-3; size: once; DNA: TGCAGTGCTCCCCTCCCAGATACGCAGTATTTT; CDR3: CSAPLPDTQYF
D: .; V: TRBV20-1; J: TRBJ1-1; size: .; DNA: TGCAGTGTTAGTATTAAGGGGGGGGTGAACACTGAAGCTTTCTTT; CDR3: CSVSIKGGVNTEAFF
D: TRBD1; V: TRBV5-4; J: TRBJ2-7; size: .; DNA: TGTGCCAGCAGCCACCCCCCCGGGACAGGTGATTACGAGCAGTACTTC; CDR3: CASSHPPGTGDYEQYF
D: TRBD2; V: TRBV4-2; J: TRBJ2-3; size: .; DNA: TGTGCCAGCAGCCAAGGGACTAGCGGGGGAGAATATACGCAGTATTTT; CDR3: CASSQGTSGGEYTQYF
D: .; V: TRBV5-1; J: TRBJ1-1; size: .; DNA: TGCGCCAGCAGCTTGGGCCGGGGGGGCACTGAAGCTTTCTTT; CDR3: CASSLGRGGTEAFF